Ten or more counts support the clone carrying this TCR beta chain. These data are taken from a study of T-cell reconstitution after alpha-beta-depleted transplantation in children. Library preparation (for TCRbeta) was performed with unique molecular identifiers. TCRdb processed the PCR reads anew with MiXCR; each CDR3 protein has one entry. Seen here are 90,000 to 130,000 distinct CDR3 sequences, 10% observed once, and the top ten hold 8%. This CDR3 is built from 15 residues. Germline V gene sequence: CDR1 MNHEY, CDR2 SVGAGI. Trimming left V 5 bases short and J 0 bases short, with 11 bases between. The gene calls are TRBV6-5 and TRBJ2-1, with D perhaps TRBD1 or TRBD2 (5 bases each). The sequence was obtained from a human donor who donated a stem cell graft to a child with acute lymphoblastic leukemia. The source material was PBMCs from the stem cell graft donor, sampled from the stem cell graft. As DNA, the CDR3 is TGTGCCAGCAGTCCTCATGGGGGCTCCTACAATGAGCAGTTCTTC. Translation: CASSPHGGSYNEQFF.